The 11 T cell receptor beta chains given below trace back to one sample, sequenced in a study of CD8+ T cells in alopecia areata. Extracted RNA was reverse transcribed into cDNA, the sequencing template. Measured with immunoSEQ multiplex PCR; TCRdb has only the in-frame clones, and not every one. Of 110,000 or so clones listed, approximately 38% are singletons. The sample was CD4+ T cells sorted from blood. The receptors stem from a human donor with alopecia areata.

The chain couples TRBV28 to TRBJ2-2, with 8 bases aligning to TRBD1. Germline V gene data show CDR1 as MDHEN and CDR2 as SYDVKM. The CDR3 runs to 14 residues. The V segment lost 6 bases and the J segment 4 bases; nucleotides outside the gene matches: 4. For the CDR3, the DNA is TGTGCCAGCAGCACCGGGACAGGCACCGGGGAGCTGTTTTTT. Its protein is CASSTGTGTGELFF.

CDR3 sequence reads: CASSYSIPDTQYF. In DNA, the CDR3 is TGTGCCAGCAGTTACTCCATACCGGATACGCAGTATTTT. The chain combines TRBV6-5 with TRBJ2-3; no reliable D call. Germline CDR1 and CDR2: MNHEY and SVGAGI. The CDR3 covers 13 residues. Between the trimmed V and J ends, which lost 0 bases and 6 bases, there was a span of 7 bases.

The J gene is TRBJ2-7, the V gene TRBV29-1; 9 bases align to TRBD2. Germline CDR1 SQVTM, CDR2 ANQGSEA. The CDR3 covers 13 residues. Trimming at V came to 4 bases and at J to 2 bases, leaving 3 bases not matched to a gene. Here the CDR3 reads CSVGAGGTYEQYF. The CDR3 region has the DNA TGCAGCGTTGGAGCGGGGGGAACCTACGAGCAGTACTTC.

Only a few counts were recorded for this clone. The chain has TRBV29-1 and TRBJ1-6; a possible D gene is TRBD1 (5 bases). The CDR3 totals 14 residues. Germline V gene sequence: CDR1 SQVTM, CDR2 ANQGSEA. V was shortened by 5 bases and J by 7 bases, with 15 bases between the two germline ends. The CDR3 spells CSVQLGGRNSPLHF. The CDR3 bases are TGCAGCGTTCAATTGGGGGGTCGAAATTCACCCCTCCACTTT.

The chain uses TRBV28 and TRBJ2-5, with TRBD2 matching over 12 bases. Germline V gives CDR1 MDHEN, CDR2 SYDVKM. The CDR3 sequence is 21 residues long. V shed 7 bases, J shed 5 bases, and the junction held 26 bases outside the gene matches. CDR3 nucleotide sequence: TGTGCCAGCACCTTCACGGGCCCAGGACTAGCGGGACTCTCCCGGGGCGAGACCCAGTACTTC. As protein: CASTFTGPGLAGLSRGETQYF.

The V and J genes are TRBV29-1 and TRBJ1-1, with 12 bases fitting TRBD1. The CDR3 covers 13 residues. CDR1 SQVTM and CDR2 ANQGSEA come from the germline V gene. The V and J ends lost 2 bases and 11 bases, in that order; junction bases with no gene match: 6. The CDR3 region is CSVERDRGRGAFF. DNA for the CDR3: TGCAGCGTTGAAAGGGACAGGGGGCGTGGGGCTTTCTTT.

Here the CDR3 DNA reads TGCAGTGCTCGCGGGGGCGAAAAACTGTTTTTT. Amino acid sequence: CSARGGEKLFF. The J gene is TRBJ1-4, the V gene TRBV20-1; D is possibly TRBD1 (6 bases). This CDR3 has 11 amino acids. The germline gives CDR1 DFQATT, CDR2 SNEGSKA (reference sequence). The V gene lost 5 bases and the J gene lost 8 bases, with 9 bases spanning the gap.

The chain uses TRBV5-1 and TRBJ2-3; 14 nucleotides agree with TRBD2. The trim removed 4 bases at V and 6 bases at J, leaving 7 bases unmatched. The length of the CDR3 is 16 residues. Germline values: CDR1 SGHRS, CDR2 YFSETQ. In DNA, the CDR3 is TGCGCCAGCAGCCGGACTAGCGGGGGGCCCGCGGATACGCAGTATTTT. It encodes CASSRTSGGPADTQYF. Complete variable domain (other parts from reference TRBV5-1 and TRBJ2-3): KAGVTQTPRYLIKTRGQQVTLSCSPISGHRSVSWYQQTPGQGLQFLFEYFSETQRNKGNFPGRFSGRQFSNSRSEMNVSTLELGDSALYLCASSRTSGGPADTQYFGPGTRLTVL.

This clone was counted only a few times. V is TRBV7-9 and J is TRBJ1-1, with unresolved D. Looked up from germline, CDR1 is SEHNR and CDR2 is FQNEAQ (reference sequence). With 1 base removed from V and 0 bases from J, the gap between germline ends came to 9 bases. The CDR3 spans 15 residues. CDR3: CASSLGGFMNTEAFF. CDR3 nucleotides: TGTGCCAGCAGCTTAGGGGGTTTTATGAACACTGAAGCTTTCTTT.

This clone has more than one count but fewer than ten. The V and J genes are TRBV19 and TRBJ1-5; maybe TRBD1 (5 bases). This CDR3 spans 15 amino acids. Trimming removed 9 bases from V and 2 bases from J, with 17 bases in between. Germline lookup yields CDR1 LNHDA and CDR2 SQIVND (reference sequence). Written as DNA, the CDR3 is TGTGCCAGGCCGAAGGGGCGTAGACGCAATCAGCCCCAGCATTTT. This encodes CARPKGRRRNQPQHF.

V gene TRBV18 combines with J gene TRBJ2-7; no definite D call. Deletions cut 2 bases from V and 3 bases from J, with 8 bases between. Germline CDR1 is KGHSH and CDR2 is LQKENI. The CDR3 contains 13 residues. The CDR3 protein is CASSPSRSYEQYF. The DNA for the CDR3 is TGTGCCAGCTCACCAAGTAGGAGCTACGAGCAGTACTTC.